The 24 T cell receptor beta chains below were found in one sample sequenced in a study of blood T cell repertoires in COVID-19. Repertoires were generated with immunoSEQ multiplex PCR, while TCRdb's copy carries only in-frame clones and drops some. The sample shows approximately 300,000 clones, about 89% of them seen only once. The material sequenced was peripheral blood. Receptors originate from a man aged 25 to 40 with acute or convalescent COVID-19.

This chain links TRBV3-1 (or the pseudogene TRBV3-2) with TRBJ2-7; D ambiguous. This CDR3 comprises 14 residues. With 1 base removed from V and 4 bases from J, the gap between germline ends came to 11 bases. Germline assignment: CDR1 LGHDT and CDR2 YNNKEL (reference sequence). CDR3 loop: CASSQVAEIYEQYF. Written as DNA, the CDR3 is TGTGCCAGCAGCCAAGTGGCGGAGATATACGAGCAGTACTTC.

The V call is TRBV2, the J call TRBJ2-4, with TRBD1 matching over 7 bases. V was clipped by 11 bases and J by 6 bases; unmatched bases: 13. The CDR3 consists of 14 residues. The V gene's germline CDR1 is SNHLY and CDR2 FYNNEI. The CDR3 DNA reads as TGTGCCGGGAGAAGGGGGCTCGAGAGAAACATTCAGTACTTC. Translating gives CAGRRGLERNIQYF.

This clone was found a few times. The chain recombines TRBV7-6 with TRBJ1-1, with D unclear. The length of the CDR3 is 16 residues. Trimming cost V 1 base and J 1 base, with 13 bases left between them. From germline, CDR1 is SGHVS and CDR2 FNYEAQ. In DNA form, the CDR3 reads TGTGCCAGCAGCTTAGGATCACCAGACACGAACACTGAAGCTTTCTTT. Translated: CASSLGSPDTNTEAFF.

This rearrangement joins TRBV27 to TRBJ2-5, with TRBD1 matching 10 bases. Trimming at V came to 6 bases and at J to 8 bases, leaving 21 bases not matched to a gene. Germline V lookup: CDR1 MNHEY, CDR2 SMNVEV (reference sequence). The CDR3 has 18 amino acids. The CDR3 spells CASSRRRDRGSGDRTQYF. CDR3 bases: TGTGCCAGCAGCCGAAGGCGGGACAGGGGTTCAGGTGATCGAACCCAGTACTTC.

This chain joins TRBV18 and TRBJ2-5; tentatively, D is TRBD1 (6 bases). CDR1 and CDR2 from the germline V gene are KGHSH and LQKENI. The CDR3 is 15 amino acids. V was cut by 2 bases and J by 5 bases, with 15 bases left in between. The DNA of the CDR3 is TGTGCCAGCTCACCAGTAGGGGGTGCTTGGGAGACCCAGTACTTC. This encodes CASSPVGGAWETQYF.

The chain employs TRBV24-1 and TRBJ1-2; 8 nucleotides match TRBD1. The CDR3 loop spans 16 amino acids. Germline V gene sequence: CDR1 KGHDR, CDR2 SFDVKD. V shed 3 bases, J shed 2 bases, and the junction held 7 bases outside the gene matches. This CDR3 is CATSDAGGAGNYGYTF. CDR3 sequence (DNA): TGTGCCACCAGTGATGCAGGGGGCGCAGGGAACTATGGCTACACCTTC.

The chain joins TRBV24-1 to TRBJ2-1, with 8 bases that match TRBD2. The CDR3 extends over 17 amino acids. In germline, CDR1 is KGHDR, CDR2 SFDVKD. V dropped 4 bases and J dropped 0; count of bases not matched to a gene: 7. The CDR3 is CATSDPRGGSSYNEQFF. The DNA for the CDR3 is TGTGCCACCAGTGACCCCCGGGGGGGTAGCTCCTACAATGAGCAGTTCTTC.

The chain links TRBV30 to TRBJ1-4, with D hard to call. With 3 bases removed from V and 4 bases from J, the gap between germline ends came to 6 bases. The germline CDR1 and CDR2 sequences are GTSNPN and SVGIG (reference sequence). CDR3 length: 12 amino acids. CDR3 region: CAWSLFNEKLFF. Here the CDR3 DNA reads TGTGCCTGGAGCCTTTTTAATGAAAAACTGTTTTTT.

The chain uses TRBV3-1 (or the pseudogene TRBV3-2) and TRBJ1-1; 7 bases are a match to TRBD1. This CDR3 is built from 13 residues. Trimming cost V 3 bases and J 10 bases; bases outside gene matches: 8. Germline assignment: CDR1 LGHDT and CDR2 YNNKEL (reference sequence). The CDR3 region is CASSHPDRVGAFF. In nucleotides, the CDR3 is TGTGCCAGCAGCCACCCAGACAGGGTCGGAGCTTTCTTT.

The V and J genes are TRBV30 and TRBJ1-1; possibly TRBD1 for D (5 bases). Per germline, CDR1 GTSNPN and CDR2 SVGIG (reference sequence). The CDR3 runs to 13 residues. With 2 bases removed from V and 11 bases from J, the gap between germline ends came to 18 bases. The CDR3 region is CAWSFYLGAWAFF. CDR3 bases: TGTGCCTGGAGTTTTTATCTAGGGGCGTGGGCTTTCTTT.

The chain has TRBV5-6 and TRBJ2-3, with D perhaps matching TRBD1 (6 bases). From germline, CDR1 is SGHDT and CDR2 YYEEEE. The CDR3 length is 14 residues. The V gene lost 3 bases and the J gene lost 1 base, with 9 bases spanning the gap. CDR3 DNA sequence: TGTGCCAGCAGCTACTGGACAGGCACAGATACGCAGTATTTT. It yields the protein CASSYWTGTDTQYF.

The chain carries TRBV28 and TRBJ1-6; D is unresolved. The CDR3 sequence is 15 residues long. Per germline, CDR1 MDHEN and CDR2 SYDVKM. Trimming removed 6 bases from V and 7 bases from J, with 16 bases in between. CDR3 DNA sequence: TGTGCCAGCAGATTTACAACCCGTCACAATTCACCCCTCCACTTT. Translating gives CASRFTTRHNSPLHF.

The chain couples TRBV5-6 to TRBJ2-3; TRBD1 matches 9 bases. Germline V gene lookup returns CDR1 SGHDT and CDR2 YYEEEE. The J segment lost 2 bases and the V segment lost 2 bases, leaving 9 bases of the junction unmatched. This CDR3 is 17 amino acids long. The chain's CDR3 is CASSFYMGDRDTDTQYF. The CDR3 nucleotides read TGTGCCAGCAGCTTCTACATGGGGGACAGGGACACAGATACGCAGTATTTT.

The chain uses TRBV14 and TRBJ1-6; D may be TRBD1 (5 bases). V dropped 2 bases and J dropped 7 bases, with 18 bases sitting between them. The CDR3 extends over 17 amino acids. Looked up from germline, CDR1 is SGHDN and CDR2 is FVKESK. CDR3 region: CASSQRPRGGVNSPLHF. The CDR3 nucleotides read TGTGCCAGCAGCCAAAGGCCCCGGGGAGGGGTGAATTCACCCCTCCACTTT.

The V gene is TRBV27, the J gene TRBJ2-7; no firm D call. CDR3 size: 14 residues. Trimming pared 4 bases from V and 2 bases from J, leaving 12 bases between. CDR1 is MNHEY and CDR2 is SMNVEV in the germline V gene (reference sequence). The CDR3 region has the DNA TGTGCCAGCAGTTATAAAGACGGAGCCTACGAGCAGTACTTC. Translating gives CASSYKDGAYEQYF.

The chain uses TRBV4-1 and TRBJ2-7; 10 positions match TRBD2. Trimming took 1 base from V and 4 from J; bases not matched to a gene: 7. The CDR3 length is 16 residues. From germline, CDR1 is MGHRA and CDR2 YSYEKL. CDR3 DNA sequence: TGCGCCAGCAGCCAAGTAGAAGCTAGCGGGAGTTACGAGCAGTACTTC. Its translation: CASSQVEASGSYEQYF.

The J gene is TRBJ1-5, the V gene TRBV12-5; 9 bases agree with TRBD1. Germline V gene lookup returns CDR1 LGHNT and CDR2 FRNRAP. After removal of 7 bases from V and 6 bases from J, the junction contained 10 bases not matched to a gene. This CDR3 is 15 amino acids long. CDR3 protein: CASAQGGTGFQPQHF. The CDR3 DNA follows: TGTGCTAGTGCCCAGGGGGGGACAGGGTTTCAGCCCCAGCATTTT.

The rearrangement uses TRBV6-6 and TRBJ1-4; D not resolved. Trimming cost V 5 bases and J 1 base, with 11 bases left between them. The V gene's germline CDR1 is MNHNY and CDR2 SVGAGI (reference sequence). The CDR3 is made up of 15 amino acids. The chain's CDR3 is CASSTRRETNEKLFF. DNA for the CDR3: TGTGCCAGCAGTACCCGACGGGAAACTAATGAAAAACTGTTTTTT.

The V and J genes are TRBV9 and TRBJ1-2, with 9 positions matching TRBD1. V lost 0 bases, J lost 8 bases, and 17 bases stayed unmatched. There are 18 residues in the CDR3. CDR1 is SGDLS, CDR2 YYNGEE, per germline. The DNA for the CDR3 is TGTGCCAGCAGCGTAGAACGGACAGGGGTGATTGGGACCGGCGGCTACACCTTC. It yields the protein CASSVERTGVIGTGGYTF. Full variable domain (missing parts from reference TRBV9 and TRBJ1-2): DSGVTQTPKHLITATGQRVTLRCSPRSGDLSVYWYQQSLDQGLQFLIQYYNGEERAKGNILERFSAQQFPDLHSELNLSSLELGDSALYFCASSVERTGVIGTGGYTFGSGTRLTVV.

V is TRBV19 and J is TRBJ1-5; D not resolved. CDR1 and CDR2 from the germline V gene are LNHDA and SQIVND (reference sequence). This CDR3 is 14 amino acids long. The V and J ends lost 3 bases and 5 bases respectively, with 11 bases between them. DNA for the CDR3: TGTGCCAGTAGTATGTTGAGTTCCCATCAGCCCCAGCATTTT. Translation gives CASSMLSSHQPQHF.

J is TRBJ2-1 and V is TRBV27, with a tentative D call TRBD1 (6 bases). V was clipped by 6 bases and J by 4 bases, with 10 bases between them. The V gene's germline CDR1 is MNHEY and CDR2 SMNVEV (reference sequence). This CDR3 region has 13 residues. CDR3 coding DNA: TGTGCCAGCAGCTGGACAGAGTACAATGAGCAGTTCTTC. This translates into CASSWTEYNEQFF.

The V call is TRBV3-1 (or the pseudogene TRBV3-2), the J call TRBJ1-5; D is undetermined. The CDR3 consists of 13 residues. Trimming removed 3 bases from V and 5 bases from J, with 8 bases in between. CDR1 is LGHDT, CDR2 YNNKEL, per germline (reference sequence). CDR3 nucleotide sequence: TGTGCCAGCAGCCAGCCCGGAGATCAGCCCCAGCATTTT. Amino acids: CASSQPGDQPQHF.

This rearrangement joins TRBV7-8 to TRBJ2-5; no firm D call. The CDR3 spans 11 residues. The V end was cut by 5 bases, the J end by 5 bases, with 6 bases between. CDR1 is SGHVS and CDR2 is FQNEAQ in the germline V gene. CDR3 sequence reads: CASSHEETQYF. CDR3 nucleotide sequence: TGTGCCAGCAGCCACGAGGAGACCCAGTACTTC. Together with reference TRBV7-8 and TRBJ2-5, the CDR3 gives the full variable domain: GAGVSQSPRYKVAKRGQDVALRCDPISGHVSLFWYQQALGQGPEFLTYFQNEAQLDKSGLPSDRFFAERPEGSVSTLKIQRTQQEDSAVYLCASSHEETQYFGPGTRLLVL.

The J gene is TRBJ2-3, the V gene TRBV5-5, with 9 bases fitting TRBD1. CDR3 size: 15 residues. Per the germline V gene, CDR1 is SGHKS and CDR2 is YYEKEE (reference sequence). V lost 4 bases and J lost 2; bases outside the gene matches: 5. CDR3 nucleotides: TGTGCCAGCAGCGCCGGACAGGGGTCCACAGATACGCAGTATTTT. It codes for CASSAGQGSTDTQYF.